This TCR beta chain was obtained from a study of cytomegalovirus exposure and HLA in healthy donors. Overall study findings and caveats: According to the study, 160 or so TCR beta chains were cytomegalovirus-associated.

Primers included in the PCR were 60 Vbeta and 13 Jbeta primers. Here immunoSEQ multiplex PCR was the method, and the copy in TCRdb shows in-frame clones only, minus some. Listed are 30,000 to 35,000 clones; about 3.6% falls within the top ten. V shed 4 bases and J shed 3 bases, with 16 bases lying between them. The germline V gene encodes CDR1 LGHNA and CDR2 YNFKEQ. CDR3 size: 16 residues. About this clone: Antigen specificity is unknown.

This receptor was obtained from a woman aged 40 to 50 in good health and CMV-seropositive. Sequencing was performed on PBMCs. The V gene is TRBV4-2, the J gene TRBJ2-1, with D perhaps matching TRBD1 (6 bases). CDR3 sequence (DNA): TGTGCCAGCAGCCCTGGGCAAACAGGGATCTACAATGAGCAGTTCTTC. Residues: CASSPGQTGIYNEQFF.